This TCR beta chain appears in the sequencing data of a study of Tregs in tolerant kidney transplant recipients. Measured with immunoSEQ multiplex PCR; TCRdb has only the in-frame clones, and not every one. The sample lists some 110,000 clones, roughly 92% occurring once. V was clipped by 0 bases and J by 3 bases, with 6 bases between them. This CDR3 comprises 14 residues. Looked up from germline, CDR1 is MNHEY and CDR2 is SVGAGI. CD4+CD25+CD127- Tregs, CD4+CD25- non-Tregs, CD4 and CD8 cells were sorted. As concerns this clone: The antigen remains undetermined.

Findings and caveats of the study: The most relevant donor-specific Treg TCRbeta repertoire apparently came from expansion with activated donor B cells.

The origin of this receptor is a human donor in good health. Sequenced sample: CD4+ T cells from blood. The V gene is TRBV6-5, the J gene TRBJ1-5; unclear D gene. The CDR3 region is CASSYSGFNQPQHF. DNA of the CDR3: TGTGCCAGCAGTTACTCGGGGTTCAATCAGCCCCAGCATTTT.